The 29 T cell receptor beta chains below come from one sample, sequenced in a study of blood T cell repertoires in COVID-19 (TCRdb year 2020). Library preparation employed the immunoSEQ multiplex PCR assay. The clones in this table, taken by TCRdb from immuneACCESS, are in-frame only. Not every clone is retained; where verified, under half of the shortfall comes from an unresolved V gene, and the cause of the rest is unknown. Present in this sample are some 220,000 clones, roughly 80% of which were seen just once. The top ten clonotypes cover about 1.3% of the sample. Sequenced sample: PBMCs or T cells enriched from blood (not recorded which). These receptors originate from a woman between 40 and 55 years old with acute COVID-19.

The rearrangement uses TRBV19 and TRBJ1-6; D is uncertain. This CDR3 region has 16 residues. Germline assignment: CDR1 LNHDA and CDR2 SQIVND (reference sequence). Trimming cost V 3 bases and J 0 bases, with 9 bases left between them. The CDR3 region is CASSIRQASYNSPLHF. The CDR3 nucleotides are TGTGCCAGTAGTATTCGGCAGGCCTCCTATAATTCACCCCTCCACTTT.

The chain carries TRBV3-1 (or the pseudogene TRBV3-2) and TRBJ2-2; perhaps TRBD1 as D (5 bases). This CDR3 has 13 residues. Germline V gives CDR1 LGHDT, CDR2 YNNKEL (reference sequence). Trimming pared 3 bases from V and 5 bases from J, leaving 7 bases between. The CDR3 bases are TGTGCCAGCAGCCACGCAGGGACCGGGGAGCTGTTTTTT. Protein sequence: CASSHAGTGELFF.

This chain links TRBV6-1 with TRBJ2-1; TRBD2 matches 8 bases. This CDR3 is built from 15 residues. The germline V gene has CDR1 MNHNS and CDR2 SASEGT. V shed 1 base and J 2 bases; nucleotides not matched to a gene: 1. CDR3 sequence reads: CASSEGLATYNEQFF. Written as DNA, the CDR3 is TGTGCCAGCAGTGAAGGACTAGCGACCTACAATGAGCAGTTCTTC.

This chain connects TRBV19 to TRBJ1-5; D perhaps matches TRBD1 (6 bases). The V gene's germline CDR1 is LNHDA and CDR2 SQIVND (reference sequence). This CDR3 is 12 amino acids long. V shed 9 bases and J shed 6 bases, with 12 bases lying between them. CDR3 in amino acids: CASQQGSQPQHF. The CDR3 nucleotides are TGTGCCAGCCAACAGGGTAGTCAGCCCCAGCATTTT.

The chain joins TRBV7-9 to TRBJ1-3; no firm D call. This CDR3 region has 12 residues. Germline CDR1 and CDR2: SEHNR and FQNEAQ (reference sequence). Trimming removed 1 base from V and 11 bases from J, with 9 bases in between. The CDR3 protein is CASSLERVPIYF. CDR3 DNA sequence: TGTGCCAGCAGCTTAGAAAGAGTCCCCATATATTTT.

V and J are TRBV30 and TRBJ2-4; tentatively, D is TRBD2 (6 bases). The CDR3 contains 16 residues. Germline CDR1 and CDR2: GTSNPN and SVGIG (reference sequence). The germline V and J ends were trimmed by 4 bases and 3 bases, with 19 bases remaining between them. In DNA, the CDR3 is TGTGCCTGGACTCCTGGATCGGGAGAGGGCAAAAACATTCAGTACTTC. Translated: CAWTPGSGEGKNIQYF.

The genes are TRBV27 and TRBJ1-5, with 7 bases fitting TRBD1. There are 17 residues in the CDR3. V lost 7 bases, J lost 4 bases, and 16 bases stayed unmatched. CDR1 and CDR2 (germline): MNHEY, SMNVEV (reference sequence). As DNA, the CDR3 is TGTGCCAGCATGAAAAGGGTCCCCAGGGGGGAAAATCAGCCCCAGCATTTT. This translates into CASMKRVPRGENQPQHF.

The genes are TRBV5-6 and TRBJ1-5; 7 bases align to TRBD1. Trimming cost V 0 bases and J 3 bases; bases outside gene matches: 3. The CDR3 contains 15 residues. The germline CDR1 and CDR2 sequences are SGHDT and YYEEEE. This chain's CDR3 is CASSLDRGLNQPQHF. The CDR3, as DNA: TGTGCCAGCAGCTTGGACAGGGGCCTCAATCAGCCCCAGCATTTT. The full variable domain, rest sourced from reference TRBV5-6 and TRBJ1-5, is DAGVTQSPTHLIKTRGQQVTLRCSPKSGHDTVSWYQQALGQGPQFIFQYYEEEERQRGNFPDRFSGHQFPNYSSELNVNALLLGDSALYLCASSLDRGLNQPQHFGDGTRLSIL.

The V call is TRBV28, the J call TRBJ2-7, with 11 bases fitting TRBD1. From germline, CDR1 is MDHEN and CDR2 SYDVKM. CDR3 size: 14 residues. With V trimmed by 10 bases and J by 3 bases, 8 bases remained unmatched. The DNA of the CDR3 is TGTGCCACCAGGGGGGGGACAGGGGGCTACGAGCAGTACTTC. Amino acid sequence: CATRGGTGGYEQYF. Full variable domain (missing parts from reference TRBV28 and TRBJ2-7): DVKVTQSSRYLVKRTGEKVFLECVQDMDHENMFWYRQDPGLGLRLIYFSYDVKMKEKGDIPEGYSVSREKKERFSLILESASTNQTSMYLCATRGGTGGYEQYFGPGTRLTVT.

On this clone itself: Other DNA sequences in the same sample also yield this CDR3. The J gene is TRBJ2-7, the V gene TRBV18, with D perhaps TRBD1 (6 bases). The germline V and J ends were trimmed by 2 bases and 3 bases, with 8 bases remaining between them. CDR1 KGHSH and CDR2 LQKENI come from the germline V gene. The CDR3 sequence is 13 residues long. CDR3 in amino acids: CASSPNRDYEQYF. CDR3 coding DNA: TGTGCCAGCTCACCAAACAGGGACTACGAGCAGTACTTC.

The chain couples TRBV23-1 to TRBJ2-6; D is possibly TRBD2 (5 bases). TRBV23-1 is designated an ORF whose function remains uncertain. This CDR3 is built from 17 residues. Trimming pared 3 bases from V and 0 bases from J, leaving 12 bases between. The CDR3 bases are TGCGCCAGCAGTCAGGTGAGGGTTTCCTCTGGGGCCAACGTCCTGACTTTC. Amino acids: CASSQVRVSSGANVLTF.

The chain uses TRBV9 and TRBJ2-3; 7 bases agree with TRBD2. J was trimmed by 5 bases and V by 0 bases; bases with no gene match: 12. Germline CDR1 and CDR2: SGDLS and YYNGEE. The length of the CDR3 is 17 residues. As DNA, the CDR3 is TGTGCCAGCAGCGTAGCTTCCGCGGGAGCGCGGGGAGATACGCAGTATTTT. This codes for CASSVASAGARGDTQYF.

This clone is a singleton in its sample. The chain links TRBV11-1 to TRBJ1-1, with TRBD1 matching 9 bases. Trimming at V came to 3 bases and at J to 4 bases, leaving 3 bases not matched to a gene. Germline lookup yields CDR1 SGHAT and CDR2 FQDESV (reference sequence). CDR3 length: 14 amino acids. CDR3 DNA: TGTGCCAGCAGCTTCGACAGGGGGGTCACTGAAGCTTTCTTT. Its protein is CASSFDRGVTEAFF.

The CDR3 DNA follows: TGTGCCAGAAGCTCCATCTTCACACAGGCAGGCTACACCTTC. This gives the protein CARSSIFTQAGYTF. This chain connects TRBV7-5 to TRBJ1-2; the DNA was not used to check the table's D call, TRBD1. TRBV7-5 counts as a pseudogene. This CDR3 has 14 residues.

The J gene is TRBJ2-7, the V gene TRBV9, with D perhaps TRBD1 (6 bases). Trimming removed 0 bases at V and 3 bases at J, with 13 bases between. The germline V gene encodes CDR1 SGDLS and CDR2 YYNGEE. This CDR3 contains 15 residues. The CDR3 region is CASSVDSGQLYEQYF. CDR3 nucleotides: TGTGCCAGCAGCGTAGACTCCGGACAGCTCTACGAGCAGTACTTC.

The rearrangement uses TRBV19 and TRBJ1-2, with TRBD1 matching 9 bases. From germline, CDR1 is LNHDA and CDR2 SQIVND (reference sequence). CDR3 length: 11 amino acids. V dropped 8 bases and J dropped 8; count of bases not matched to a gene: 3. CDR3 region: CASYRGLGYTF. The CDR3 coding sequence is TGTGCCAGTTACAGGGGGCTCGGCTACACCTTC.

The chain couples TRBV18 to TRBJ2-1; 10 bases are a match to TRBD2. The CDR3 totals 16 residues. The J segment lost 4 bases and the V segment lost 5 bases, leaving 8 bases of the junction unmatched. Germline CDR1 and CDR2: KGHSH and LQKENI. CDR3 coding DNA: TGTGCCAGCTCAGACTCACCAGCGGGGGGGTACAATGAGCAGTTCTTC. As protein: CASSDSPAGGYNEQFF. The full variable domain, its missing parts supplied by reference TRBV18 and TRBJ2-1, is NAGVMQNPRHLVRRRGQEARLRCSPMKGHSHVYWYRQLPEEGLKFMVYLQKENIIDESGMPKERFSAEFPKEGPSILRIQQVVRGDSAAYFCASSDSPAGGYNEQFFGPGTRLTVL.

The chain links TRBV4-1 to TRBJ2-3, with 9 bases aligning to TRBD1. The junction had 11 bases not matched to a gene; V was cut back by 0 bases and J by 4 bases. The CDR3 is 18 residues long. CDR1 and CDR2 (germline): MGHRA, YSYEKL. CDR3 amino acids: CASSQEVATGGFADTQYF. The DNA of the CDR3 is TGCGCCAGCAGCCAAGAGGTTGCGACAGGGGGTTTTGCAGATACGCAGTATTTT.

V usage is TRBV29-1 and J usage is TRBJ2-5; TRBD1 agrees at 7 bases. Germline values: CDR1 SQVTM, CDR2 ANQGSEA. This CDR3 is built from 12 residues. Trimming took 7 bases from V and 1 from J; bases not matched to a gene: 3. Here the CDR3 reads CSGGQSQETQYF. The CDR3 coding sequence is TGCAGCGGGGGACAGTCCCAAGAGACCCAGTACTTC.

The V and J genes are TRBV27 and TRBJ2-1, with TRBD2 identical over 10 bases. This CDR3 is built from 16 residues. After removal of 2 bases from V and 5 bases from J, the junction contained 6 bases not matched to a gene. CDR1 and CDR2 (germline): MNHEY, SMNVEV (reference sequence). The CDR3 loop reads CASSLETSGRNNEQFF. The CDR3 DNA reads TGTGCCAGCAGTTTAGAGACTAGCGGGCGGAACAATGAGCAGTTCTTC.

The V and J genes are TRBV3-1 (or the pseudogene TRBV3-2) and TRBJ2-7; 8 nucleotides align to TRBD2. The CDR3 contains 16 residues. The J segment lost 2 bases and the V segment lost 0 bases, leaving 6 bases of the junction unmatched. CDR1 and CDR2 (germline): LGHDT, YNNKEL (reference sequence). CDR3 nucleotides: TGTGCCAGCAGCCAAGAGTTAGCGGGACTAACCTACGAGCAGTACTTC. Translated: CASSQELAGLTYEQYF.

The genes are TRBV29-1 and TRBJ1-1; D call uncertain. CDR1 and CDR2 from the germline V gene are SQVTM and ANQGSEA. The CDR3 consists of 11 residues. V was trimmed by 7 bases and J by 6 bases, leaving 12 bases between them. The CDR3 DNA reads TGCAGCGCTAGAGAGAGGGCTGAAGCTTTCTTT. Amino acid sequence: CSARERAEAFF.

To note about this clone: This same CDR3 is encoded by further DNA sequences in the sample. The chain is built from TRBV19 and TRBJ1-6; a weak D match, TRBD1 (6 bases). Trimming took off 3 bases at V and 9 bases at J, with 12 bases between the two ends. The CDR3 loop spans 14 amino acids. Germline CDR1 reads LNHDA; CDR2 reads SQIVND (reference sequence). The CDR3 DNA reads as TGTGCCAGTAGTATTTCAGGGGTTGGTTCACCCCTCCACTTT. Translating gives CASSISGVGSPLHF.

The chain recombines TRBV29-1 with TRBJ1-5, with D possibly TRBD1 on 6 matching bases. Per germline, CDR1 SQVTM and CDR2 ANQGSEA. The CDR3 length is 15 residues. The germline V and J ends were trimmed by 7 bases and 4 bases, with 20 bases remaining between them. CDR3 sequence (DNA): TGCAGCGGGGGCGGACAGCGGGGCTTTAATCAGCCCCAGCATTTT. This encodes CSGGGQRGFNQPQHF.

This clone has a single count. J is TRBJ1-2 and V is TRBV19, with 7 positions matching TRBD1. CDR1 and CDR2 from the germline V gene are LNHDA and SQIVND (reference sequence). J lost 4 bases, V lost 2 bases, and 4 bases had no gene match. The CDR3 is 14 amino acids. The CDR3 DNA follows: TGTGCCAGTAGTATACTTCGGACAGGCTATGGCTACACCTTC. Translating gives CASSILRTGYGYTF.

This sequence joins TRBV7-3 and TRBJ1-2, with TRBD1 matching 7 bases. This CDR3 spans 15 amino acids. Per germline, CDR1 SGHTA and CDR2 FQGTGA. Trimming removed 5 bases from V and 4 bases from J; junction bases left unmatched: 10. The DNA of the CDR3 is TGTGCCAGCAGCCCAGGGGGGCGCCGGTTCTATGGCTACACCTTC. Translation: CASSPGGRRFYGYTF. Full variable domain (outside the CDR3, taken from reference TRBV7-3 and TRBJ1-2): GAGVSQTPSNKVTEKGKYVELRCDPISGHTALYWYRQSLGQGPEFLIYFQGTGAADDSGLPNDRFFAVRPEGSVSTLKIQRTERGDSAVYLCASSPGGRRFYGYTFGSGTRLTVV.

The V call is TRBV7-6, the J call TRBJ2-1; TRBD2 matches 9 bases. CDR3 length equals 17 residues. Germline CDR1 reads SGHVS; CDR2 reads FNYEAQ. Unmatched junction bases numbered 8, after V lost 1 base and J lost 4 bases. CDR3 nucleotide sequence: TGTGCCAGCAGCTTAGACTCCGGACTAGCGAATTACAATGAGCAGTTCTTC. Amino acid sequence: CASSLDSGLANYNEQFF.

J is TRBJ2-7 and V is TRBV7-9, with 8 positions matching TRBD1. Germline trimming cut 3 bases from V and 5 bases from J; bases unmatched to any gene: 9. This CDR3 comprises 15 residues. Germline V gene lookup returns CDR1 SEHNR and CDR2 FQNEAQ (reference sequence). The CDR3 sequence: CASSFGQGIVDEQYF. Here the CDR3 DNA reads TGTGCCAGCAGCTTCGGACAGGGTATAGTTGACGAGCAGTACTTC.

The chain has TRBV6-2 or TRBV6-3 and TRBJ2-7, with a possible D match to TRBD2 (6 bases). The CDR3 runs to 15 residues. From germline, CDR1 is MNHEY and CDR2 SVGEGT. Trimming stripped 2 bases from V and 3 bases from J, with 14 bases between. CDR3 coding DNA: TGTGCCAGCAGTTACCGGCGGGACCATTTCTACGAGCAGTACTTC. This gives the protein CASSYRRDHFYEQYF.